The clone carrying this T cell receptor (beta chain) was picked up one time. Its antigen is not known. The source of the sample is a study of PD-L1 blockade in urothelial cancer. Study context: The patients' atezolizumab therapy, 1,200 mg intravenously every 3 weeks, started at some point between 2014 and 2016. Study results and limitations: Enhanced expansion of tumor-associated blood clones at 3 weeks characterized durable-benefit patients.

As for time point: peripheral blood 6 weeks after treatment start. Produced via immunoSEQ multiplex PCR; TCRdb's table is partial and in-frame only. Here the sample spans tens of thousands of clones, 70% to 90% being singletons. Germline lookup yields CDR1 WSHSY and CDR2 SAAADI. The CDR3 sequence is 14 residues long. Trimming pared 8 bases from V and 3 bases from J, leaving 16 bases between. This receptor was identified in a man in his 70s with urothelial cancer. Sequenced here: PBMCs, sampled around atezolizumab (anti-PD-L1) treatment. The rearrangement joins TRBV10-2 to TRBJ1-1; D may be TRBD1 (5 bases). The CDR3 DNA sequence: TGCGCCAGCCACGTCAGGGCAACGGACACTGAAGCTTTCTTT. Residues: CASHVRATDTEAFF.